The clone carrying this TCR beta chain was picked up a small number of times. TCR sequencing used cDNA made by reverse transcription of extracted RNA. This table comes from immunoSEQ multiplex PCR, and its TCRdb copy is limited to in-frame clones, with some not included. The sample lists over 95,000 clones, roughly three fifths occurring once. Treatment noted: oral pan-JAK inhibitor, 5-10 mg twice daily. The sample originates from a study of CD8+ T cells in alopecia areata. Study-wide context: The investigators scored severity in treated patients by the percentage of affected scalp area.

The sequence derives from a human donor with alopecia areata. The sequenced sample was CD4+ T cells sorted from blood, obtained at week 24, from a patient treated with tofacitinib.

The CDR3 is CASSPPIGGEVTQYF. CDR3 DNA sequence: TGTGCCAGCTCACCACCGATAGGAGGGGAGGTGACCCAGTACTTC. V and J are TRBV18 and TRBJ2-5; D perhaps matches TRBD2 (6 bases). This CDR3 is built from 15 residues. V lost 0 bases and J lost 7, with 15 bases in between. CDR1 is KGHSH, CDR2 LQKENI, per germline.